This T cell receptor (beta chain) comes out of a study of blood T cell repertoires in COVID-19. Study summary: Both acute and convalescent COVID-19 samples were obtained from the United States, Italy and Spain. T cells, B-cell-depleted T cells, or PBMCs supplied cDNA or gDNA.

The CDR3 runs 14 residues. Germline values: CDR1 SGHAT, CDR2 FQNNGV. Deletions cut 3 bases from V and 5 bases from J, with 13 bases between. Under the authors' procedure: The assay estimated nucleated cells by amplifying reference gene primers. Profiled with immunoSEQ multiplex PCR; TCRdb holds only in-frame clones, not every one. V and J calls and clone size are given by that table; D and trimming were obtained from the DNA. The data show 270,000 or so clones, 82% seen once. The sequence was obtained from a woman aged 18-29 years with acute or convalescent COVID-19. The V call is TRBV11-2, the J call TRBJ2-5; the D is unclear. Sample: peripheral blood. DNA for the CDR3: TGTGCCAGCAGCTTGTGGAGCCTACGGGAGACCCAGTACTTC. Protein: CASSLWSLRETQYF.